The 19 T cell receptor beta chains below all came from one sample that was sequenced in a study of T cells in Graves' hyperthyroidism and ophthalmopathy. TCR beta CDR3 region amplification was performed from RNA transcripts. The HTBI primer set drove a first-round RT-PCR of the TCR CDR3. MiXCR was run by TCRdb on the multiplex PCR reads, yielding one entry per CDR3 protein. The sample consists of about 530,000 distinct CDR3 sequences, 17% of them appearing once. The sequenced sample consisted of blood. The receptors were sampled from a woman younger than 30 with Graves' ophthalmopathy.

For this clonotype: Just one base apart from a much larger clone, this may be a read error. The chain is built from TRBV27 and TRBJ2-1; 16 bases match TRBD2. The J call is in doubt because the DNA end fits TRBJ2-7 better. Germline CDR1 is MNHEY and CDR2 is SMNVEV (reference sequence). The CDR3 runs 17 residues. The CDR3 reads CASTRGLAGGDYNEQYF. CDR3 coding DNA: TGTGCCAGCACCAGGGGACTAGCGGGAGGGGACTACAATGAGCAGTACTTC.

This clonotype was picked up a small number of times. The rearrangement joins TRBV29-1 to TRBJ2-1; D uncertain. This CDR3 is built from 12 residues. Germline V gives CDR1 SQVTM, CDR2 ANQGSEA. Trimming left V 1 base short and J 9 bases short, with 10 bases between. The CDR3 reads CSVEAGRREQFF. Here the CDR3 DNA reads TGCAGCGTTGAAGCTGGCCGCCGTGAGCAGTTCTTC.

The J gene is TRBJ1-5, the V gene TRBV28, with 9 nucleotides matching TRBD1. CDR1 and CDR2 (germline): MDHEN, SYDVKM. The CDR3 has 13 residues. Trimming removed 6 bases from V and 4 bases from J; junction bases left unmatched: 1. CDR3: CASRTGGNQPQHF. CDR3 DNA: TGTGCCAGCAGGACAGGGGGAAATCAGCCCCAGCATTTT.

This clonotype has a handful of counts. This chain joins TRBV7-9 and TRBJ1-2, with 8 nucleotides matching TRBD1. The CDR3 contains 16 residues. CDR1 SEHNR and CDR2 FQNEAQ come from the germline V gene (reference sequence). With V trimmed by 0 bases and J by 4 bases, 7 bases remained unmatched. The CDR3 DNA is TGTGCCAGCAGCTTAGCGCACAGGGGGTCGCGCTATGGCTACACCTTC. As protein: CASSLAHRGSRYGYTF.

This chain connects TRBV27 to TRBJ2-7; tentatively, D is TRBD1 (5 bases). CDR1 is MNHEY, CDR2 SMNVEV, per germline (reference sequence). Deletions cut 8 bases from V and 8 bases from J, with 19 bases between. The CDR3 sequence is 13 residues long. CDR3 coding DNA: TGTGCCAGCCGCCAACCCACAGGAAGAAAGCAGTACTTC. Translating it yields CASRQPTGRKQYF.

This clonotype was seen a few times. The chain uses TRBV4-1 and TRBJ2-3, with D perhaps TRBD2 (6 bases). V lost 4 bases and J lost 6, with 14 bases in between. CDR1 is MGHRA, CDR2 YSYEKL, per germline. The CDR3 is 14 residues long. The CDR3 protein is CASSLEGTVDTQYF. The CDR3 DNA reads as TGCGCCAGCAGCCTGGAGGGGACCGTTGATACGCAGTATTTT.

Comments on this clonotype: A read error is possible here, since a much larger clone lies one base away. This rearrangement joins TRBV30 to TRBJ1-2; the D is unclear. The germline CDR1 and CDR2 sequences are GTSNPN and SVGIG (reference sequence). The CDR3 is made up of 11 amino acids. The CDR3 sequence is CAWGVGYGYTF. Written as DNA, the CDR3 is TGTGCCTGGGGTGTGGGCTATGGCTACACCTTC.

At least ten counts were recorded for this clonotype. This sequence joins TRBV3-1 and TRBJ2-7, with 12 bases aligning to TRBD1. From germline, CDR1 is LGHDT and CDR2 YNNKEL (reference sequence). CDR3 size: 14 residues. V was pared by 6 bases and J by 5 bases, with 5 bases of the junction left unmatched. For the CDR3, the DNA is TGTGCCAGCAGACCGGGACAGGGGGCGAACGAGCAGTACTTC. This gives the protein CASRPGQGANEQYF.

In its sample, this clonotype was seen many times. The rearrangement links TRBV11-2 to TRBJ2-3; D uncertain. Trimming shortened V by 7 bases and J by 1 base, and 3 bases separated the two germline ends. The CDR3 sequence is 11 residues long. The germline V gene encodes CDR1 SGHAT and CDR2 FQNNGV. The CDR3 protein is CASTRTDTQYF. CDR3 DNA sequence: TGTGCCAGCACCCGCACAGATACGCAGTATTTT.

This clonotype was detected a few times. This rearrangement joins TRBV5-1 to TRBJ1-2; D possibly corresponds to TRBD1 (5 bases). Trimming shortened V by 6 bases and J by 9 bases, and 21 bases separated the two germline ends. The CDR3 length is 14 residues. Germline CDR1 SGHRS, CDR2 YFSETQ. The CDR3 here is CASNLNTGGVSYTF. For the CDR3, the DNA is TGCGCCAGCAATCTGAACACGGGGGGAGTCAGCTACACCTTC.

This clonotype was observed a few times. The J gene is TRBJ1-2, the V gene TRBV6-5; D not resolved. This CDR3 is built from 14 residues. The V gene lost 4 bases and the J gene lost 4 bases, with 13 bases spanning the gap. Germline values: CDR1 MNHEY, CDR2 SVGAGI. The chain's CDR3 is CASSSAGLSYGYTF. In DNA, the CDR3 is TGTGCCAGCAGTTCCGCGGGTCTTAGCTATGGCTACACCTTC.

V and J are TRBV19 and TRBJ1-1, with TRBD1 as a possible D gene (6 bases). Between the trimmed V and J ends, which lost 4 bases and 6 bases, there was a span of 15 bases. In germline, CDR1 is LNHDA, CDR2 SQIVND (reference sequence). This CDR3 region has 14 residues. CDR3 sequence: CASSRGGGAAEAFF. The CDR3 bases are TGTGCCAGTAGTAGGGGGGGGGGGGCCGCTGAAGCTTTCTTT.

The chain uses TRBV15 and TRBJ1-5; the D is unclear. This CDR3 contains 15 residues. The germline gives CDR1 LNHNV, CDR2 YYDKDF (reference sequence). Trimming took 4 bases from V and 4 from J, leaving 14 bases between them. The CDR3 is CATSIRPLGNQPQHF. The CDR3 DNA is TGTGCCACCAGCATACGACCCTTGGGGAATCAGCCCCAGCATTTT.

The chain combines TRBV11-2 with TRBJ2-1, with D unresolved. V lost 6 bases and J 4 bases, leaving 13 bases between the germline ends. The CDR3 is made up of 14 amino acids. Per germline, CDR1 SGHAT and CDR2 FQNNGV. The CDR3 region has the DNA TGTGCCAGCAGTAAACGAGAGGCTTACAATGAGCAGTTCTTC. This codes for CASSKREAYNEQFF.

This clonotype was found a few times. This rearrangement joins TRBV28 to TRBJ1-1; D is unclear. Per the germline V gene, CDR1 is MDHEN and CDR2 is SYDVKM. The CDR3 contains 14 residues. The V and J ends lost 5 bases and 6 bases respectively, with 16 bases between them. CDR3 in amino acids: CASSLPGSSPEAFF. CDR3 in DNA: TGTGCCAGCAGTCTCCCCGGGTCCTCTCCTGAAGCTTTCTTT.

This clonotype has ten or more counts. CDR3 loop: CASHGSGSPHEQYF. CDR3 bases: TGTGCCAGCCACGGTAGCGGGAGCCCCCACGAGCAGTACTTC. This sequence joins TRBV2 and TRBJ2-7; 9 bases match TRBD2. V lost 8 bases, J lost 5 bases, and 10 bases stayed unmatched. From germline, CDR1 is SNHLY and CDR2 FYNNEI. The CDR3 extends over 14 amino acids.

Many counts were recorded for this clonotype. This chain connects TRBV5-1 to TRBJ2-7, with D possibly matching TRBD1 (5 bases). The CDR3 runs to 15 residues. The V end was cut by 4 bases, the J end by 3 bases, with 17 bases between. Germline loops: CDR1 SGHRS, CDR2 YFSETQ. CDR3 sequence: CASSRGQGTNYEQYF. CDR3 DNA: TGCGCCAGCAGCCGCGGCCAGGGAACAAACTACGAGCAGTACTTC.

In its sample, this clonotype was seen a few times. The V call is TRBV7-9, the J call TRBJ2-5; D call uncertain. The germline gives CDR1 SEHNR, CDR2 FQNEAQ (reference sequence). The germline V and J ends were trimmed by 6 bases and 5 bases, with 13 bases remaining between them. The CDR3 is 13 amino acids. DNA of the CDR3: TGTGCCAGCAGACCCAAGGTGGTGGAGACCCAGTACTTC. It codes for CASRPKVVETQYF.

There are a few counts of this clonotype. This chain uses TRBV9 with TRBJ1-2; possibly TRBD1 for D (6 bases). This CDR3 comprises 15 residues. From germline, CDR1 is SGDLS and CDR2 YYNGEE. V was shortened by 0 bases and J by 6 bases, with 15 bases between the two germline ends. The CDR3 is CASSVAKGGHDGYTF. CDR3 in DNA: TGTGCCAGCAGCGTAGCGAAGGGGGGCCATGATGGCTACACCTTC.